This T cell receptor (beta chain) stems from a study of cytomegalovirus exposure and HLA in healthy donors. Overall study context: Earlier sequencing of about 200 million T cells yielded around 120 million unique TCR beta sequences. Study-wide findings and caveats: Productive rates of about 87% or about 30% were seen for most TCR beta V segments in an earlier analysis.

Worth noting for this clone: The antigen is unknown.

Primers for the PCR totalled 60 Vbeta and 13 Jbeta. This table comes from immunoSEQ multiplex PCR, and its TCRdb copy is limited to in-frame clones, with some not included. The table includes approximately 100,000 clones, roughly 85% detected once. Specimen: PBMCs. The source is a woman in her thirties or forties in good health and CMV-seronegative.

The CDR3, as DNA: TGTGCCAGCAGCCAAACCAACCGGGAGGTCGAGCAGTACTTC. Protein: CASSQTNREVEQYF. The chain combines TRBV4-2 with TRBJ2-5; 7 positions match TRBD2. The assigned J gene may be wrong: the sequence end matches TRBJ2-7 better. The CDR3 covers 14 residues. Germline V lookup: CDR1 LGHNA, CDR2 YNFKEQ.